The 15 T cell receptor beta chains presented below share a single source sample, sequenced in a study of shared clonotypes between healthy human individuals. The naive CD8 fraction comprised CD45RO-negative cells positively selected for CCR7 and excluded terminally differentiated effector memory CD45RA+ cells. Here immunoSEQ multiplex PCR was the method, and the copy in TCRdb shows in-frame clones only, minus some. This sample yields about 2.2 million clones, of which just over 90% are seen a single time; 1.5% to 2% belongs to the top ten. Sequenced: naive CD8+ T cells from PBMCs. These receptors came from a man younger than 35 in good health. Some clones in this sample may be carry-over from other donors' samples.

Concerning this clone itself: This specimen includes other DNA sequences encoding the same CDR3. V and J are TRBV7-9 and TRBJ1-4, with D perhaps TRBD1 (5 bases). Germline-derived CDR1 and CDR2 are SEHNR and FQNEAQ (reference sequence). Trimming cost V 5 bases and J 8 bases, with 18 bases left between them. CDR3 length: 15 amino acids. The CDR3 spells CASSLGTGVREKLFF. The CDR3 DNA reads TGTGCCAGCAGCCTAGGAACGGGGGTTCGGGAAAAACTGTTTTTT.

V and J are TRBV19 and TRBJ2-5; weak D call: TRBD1 (5 bases). V shed 6 bases and J shed 4 bases, with 15 bases lying between them. The CDR3 totals 14 residues. Germline assignment: CDR1 LNHDA and CDR2 SQIVND (reference sequence). The CDR3 reads CASRPVHRSETQYF. CDR3 DNA: TGTGCCAGTAGACCGGTCCACAGGTCAGAGACCCAGTACTTC.

This clone was seen once. V gene TRBV9 combines with J gene TRBJ2-5; weak D call: TRBD2 (5 bases). This CDR3 has 15 amino acids. The germline CDR1 and CDR2 sequences are SGDLS and YYNGEE. The V gene lost 4 bases and the J gene lost 0 bases, with 13 bases spanning the gap. CDR3: CASSPGGSHQETQYF. CDR3 DNA sequence: TGTGCCAGCAGCCCAGGCGGGTCTCACCAAGAGACCCAGTACTTC.

V is TRBV27 and J is TRBJ2-2, with 9 bases matching TRBD1. The V and J ends lost 4 bases and 2 bases, in that order; junction bases with no gene match: 11. The CDR3 covers 18 residues. Per germline, CDR1 MNHEY and CDR2 SMNVEV (reference sequence). As DNA, the CDR3 is TGTGCCAGCAGTTCACGGACAAGACAGGGGGATAACACCGGGGAGCTGTTTTTT. This encodes CASSSRTRQGDNTGELFF.

A single count supports this clone. V gene TRBV5-4 combines with J gene TRBJ1-2; D gene uncertain. V lost 0 bases to trimming and J lost 5 bases, with 11 bases between them. This CDR3 has 14 amino acids. Per germline, CDR1 SGHNT and CDR2 YYREEE (reference sequence). The CDR3 region has the DNA TGTGCCAGCAGCTTGGAGGAGCGGGGTTATGGCTACACCTTC. As protein: CASSLEERGYGYTF.

The gene calls are TRBV6-1 and TRBJ2-2; D is unclear. CDR1 and CDR2 (germline): MNHNS, SASEGT. CDR3 length: 17 residues. V was trimmed by 4 bases and J by 0 bases, leaving 15 bases between them. CDR3 DNA: TGTGCCAGCAGTGCAGGCCCGGTTGGTCCGAACACCGGGGAGCTGTTTTTT. It specifies CASSAGPVGPNTGELFF.

The chain employs TRBV28 and TRBJ1-2; possibly TRBD1 for D (5 bases). The CDR3 is 15 amino acids. Germline V gene lookup returns CDR1 MDHEN and CDR2 SYDVKM. V gave up 1 base and J gave up 5 bases, with 14 bases separating them. CDR3 DNA sequence: TGTGCCAGCAGTTTATCTCAGGGTGGGTTGTATGGCTACACCTTC. Translating it yields CASSLSQGGLYGYTF.

The chain employs TRBV4-2 and TRBJ2-1; no definite D call. Trimming left V 0 bases short and J 0 bases short, with 9 bases between. Germline V gene data show CDR1 as LGHNA and CDR2 as YNFKEQ. The CDR3 runs 16 residues. CDR3 DNA: TGTGCCAGCAGCCAAGATGCGGAGAGCTCCTACAATGAGCAGTTCTTC. Its protein product is CASSQDAESSYNEQFF.

The chain employs TRBV10-3 and TRBJ1-2, with D tentatively TRBD1 (5 bases). This CDR3 has 15 amino acids. Trimming shortened V by 2 bases and J by 1 base, and 11 bases separated the two germline ends. Germline V gene data show CDR1 as ENHRY and CDR2 as SYGVKD. CDR3 residues: CAISEPEGVNYGYTF. CDR3 in DNA: TGTGCCATCAGTGAGCCTGAAGGGGTTAACTATGGCTACACCTTC.

The V and J genes are TRBV7-9 and TRBJ2-7, with TRBD2 matching 11 bases. V was clipped by 5 bases and J by 0 bases; unmatched bases: 12. The germline V gene has CDR1 SEHNR and CDR2 FQNEAQ (reference sequence). The CDR3 has 18 amino acids. Here the CDR3 reads CASSPLTSGILYSYEQYF. DNA of the CDR3: TGTGCCAGCAGCCCCTTGACTAGCGGGATCCTATACTCCTACGAGCAGTACTTC.

The chain carries TRBV2 and TRBJ2-5, with D perhaps TRBD1 or TRBD2 (5 bases each). The ends were cut back, 3 bases at V and 1 base at J, with 9 bases in the middle. There are 14 residues in the CDR3. From germline, CDR1 is SNHLY and CDR2 FYNNEI. CDR3 residues: CASSEIGTQETQYF. CDR3 in DNA: TGTGCCAGCAGTGAGATCGGGACCCAAGAGACCCAGTACTTC.

In this sample, this clone turned up once. This chain joins TRBV9 and TRBJ2-1; 9 bases align to TRBD2. Unmatched junction bases numbered 12, after V lost 7 bases and J lost 7 bases. Germline CDR1 is SGDLS and CDR2 is YYNGEE. The CDR3 length is 15 residues. This chain's CDR3 is CASSSLAGRGNEQFF. CDR3 coding DNA: TGTGCCAGCTCGTCGCTAGCGGGACGTGGAAATGAGCAGTTCTTC.

This chain connects TRBV6-1 to TRBJ1-1; D is perhaps TRBD1 (6 bases). The CDR3 contains 14 residues. Germline CDR1 MNHNS, CDR2 SASEGT. V lost 8 bases and J 4 bases, leaving 17 bases between the germline ends. CDR3 nucleotide sequence: TGTGCCAGCGGGTGGACAGTGTCGGCCACTGAAGCTTTCTTT. As protein: CASGWTVSATEAFF.

This rearrangement joins TRBV7-2 to TRBJ2-5; D may be TRBD1 (6 bases). CDR1 and CDR2 (germline): SGHTA, FQGNSA. The CDR3 is 13 amino acids. Trimming pared 5 bases from V and 5 bases from J, leaving 12 bases between. CDR3 sequence (DNA): TGTGCCAGCAGCCTAAACAGGGTCGAGACCCAGTACTTC. Amino acid sequence: CASSLNRVETQYF.

J is TRBJ1-2 and V is TRBV9; D is undetermined. This CDR3 has 14 amino acids. The germline V gene encodes CDR1 SGDLS and CDR2 YYNGEE. Trimming stripped 1 base from V and 0 bases from J, with 7 bases between. DNA for the CDR3: TGTGCCAGCAGCGTAAACAGTCCTAACTATGGCTACACCTTC. Amino acids: CASSVNSPNYGYTF.